This TCR beta chain comes out of a study of blood T cell repertoires in COVID-19. Germline CDR1 and CDR2: SGHRS and YFSETQ. This CDR3 region has 16 residues. Trimming left V 0 bases short and J 0 bases short, with 9 bases between. Authors' methods: Researchers report that nucleated cell counts were estimated from reference gene primer amplification. Method: immunoSEQ multiplex PCR; TCRdb's copy keeps in-frame clones and lacks some. The V and J calls and the clone size are those of that table, but D and trimming were determined from the DNA. The sample yields 130,000 to 150,000 clones, roughly four fifths seen once.

Material: peripheral blood. This receptor was taken from a human donor with acute or convalescent COVID-19. The donor label of this sample is uncertain. V usage is TRBV5-1 and J usage is TRBJ2-2, with D possibly matching TRBD1 (6 bases). The CDR3 is CASSLVSGANTGELFF. Here the CDR3 DNA reads TGCGCCAGCAGCTTGGTATCAGGGGCGAACACCGGGGAGCTGTTTTTT.